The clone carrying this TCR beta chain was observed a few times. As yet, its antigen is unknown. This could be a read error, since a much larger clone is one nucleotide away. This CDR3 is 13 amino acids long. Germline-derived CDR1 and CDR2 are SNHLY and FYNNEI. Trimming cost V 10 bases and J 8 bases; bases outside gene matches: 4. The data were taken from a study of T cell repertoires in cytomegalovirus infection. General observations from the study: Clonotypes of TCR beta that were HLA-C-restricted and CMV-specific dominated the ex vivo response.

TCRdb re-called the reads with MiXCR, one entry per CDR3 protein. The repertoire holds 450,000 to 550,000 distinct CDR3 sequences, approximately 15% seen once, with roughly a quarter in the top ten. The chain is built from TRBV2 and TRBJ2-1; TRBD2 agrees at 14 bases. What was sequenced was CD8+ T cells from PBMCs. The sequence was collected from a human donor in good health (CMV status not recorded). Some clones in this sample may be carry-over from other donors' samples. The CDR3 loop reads CATGTSGRDEQFF. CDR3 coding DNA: TGTGCCACCGGGACTAGCGGGAGAGATGAGCAGTTCTTC.